Below are 18 T cell receptor beta chains sequenced from a single sample in a study of cytomegalovirus exposure and HLA in healthy donors (dated by TCRdb to 2016 to 2017). The library was obtained by the immunoSEQ multiplex PCR assay. TCRdb re-hosts the immuneACCESS table, in-frame sequences only. Its copies lack some clones; in the studies checked, an unresolved V gene accounts for under half of them, and the cause for the rest is not known. For this sample there are approximately 82,000 clones; 90% to 95% appear just once. Approximately 0.7% of the sample is in the top ten clones. Specimen: PBMCs. The receptors originated from a man younger than 35 in good health and CMV-seronegative.

The chain employs TRBV7-9 and TRBJ2-2; 7 bases agree with TRBD2. With 5 bases clipped from V and 2 bases from J, the junction kept 5 bases outside the gene matches. The CDR3 spans 15 residues. CDR1 SEHNR and CDR2 FQNEAQ come from the germline V gene (reference sequence). The CDR3: CASSDGRANTGELFF. CDR3 bases: TGTGCCAGCAGCGATGGGAGGGCCAACACCGGGGAGCTGTTTTTT.

The V call is TRBV7-2, the J call TRBJ2-7; the match to TRBD2 covers 10 bases. Germline V gene data show CDR1 as SGHTA and CDR2 as FQGNSA. The ends lost 1 base at V and 5 bases at J; junction bases unmatched: 5. The CDR3 is 15 residues long. The CDR3 nucleotides are TGTGCCAGCAGCTTAGTGGGACTAGCGCGACACGAGCAGTACTTC. It encodes CASSLVGLARHEQYF.

The chain links TRBV4-1 to TRBJ1-6, with 8 positions matching TRBD1. Germline V gene lookup returns CDR1 MGHRA and CDR2 YSYEKL. Germline trimming cut 0 bases from V and 4 bases from J; bases unmatched to any gene: 8. The CDR3 is 18 residues long. The CDR3 DNA reads as TGCGCCAGCAGCCAAGATTTAACCGGGACAGGTTATAATTCACCCCTCCACTTT. This encodes CASSQDLTGTGYNSPLHF.

This clone was recorded a few times. V is TRBV6-1 and J is TRBJ1-6; D is perhaps TRBD1 (6 bases). Germline values: CDR1 MNHNS, CDR2 SASEGT. The V end lost 5 bases, the J end lost 7 bases, and 15 bases lay between the germline ends. This CDR3 is built from 15 residues. CDR3 bases: TGTGCCAGCAGTCCCAGGGGTACTGGGAATTCACCCCTCCACTTT. Translation gives CASSPRGTGNSPLHF.

This clone was detected once. V gene TRBV5-1 combines with J gene TRBJ1-1; tentative D call: TRBD1 (5 bases). CDR3 length: 16 amino acids. Germline V gene lookup returns CDR1 SGHRS and CDR2 YFSETQ. The V end was cut by 0 bases, the J end by 0 bases, with 12 bases between. The CDR3 loop is CASSLEPRGLNTEAFF. The CDR3 coding sequence is TGCGCCAGCAGCTTGGAGCCTAGGGGCTTGAACACTGAAGCTTTCTTT.

This sequence joins TRBV18 and TRBJ2-3, with 12 bases identical to TRBD2. This CDR3 is built from 16 residues. The germline gives CDR1 KGHSH, CDR2 LQKENI. The V gene end was trimmed by 2 bases and the J gene end by 2 bases; junction bases not matched to a gene: 2. CDR3 residues: CASSPTSGGNTDTQYF. The CDR3 DNA reads as TGTGCCAGCTCACCAACTAGCGGGGGGAACACAGATACGCAGTATTTT. The full variable domain, completed using reference TRBV18 and TRBJ2-3, is NAGVMQNPRHLVRRRGQEARLRCSPMKGHSHVYWYRQLPEEGLKFMVYLQKENIIDESGMPKERFSAEFPKEGPSILRIQQVVRGDSAAYFCASSPTSGGNTDTQYFGPGTRLTVL.

The chain employs TRBV7-6 and TRBJ1-2, with a tentative D call TRBD1 (6 bases). CDR1 and CDR2 from the germline V gene are SGHVS and FNYEAQ. V gave up 5 bases and J gave up 2 bases, with 9 bases separating them. There are 13 residues in the CDR3. Written as DNA, the CDR3 is TGTGCCAGCAGCCCGACAGGAAACTATGGCTACACCTTC. Protein: CASSPTGNYGYTF. Full variable domain (missing parts from reference TRBV7-6 and TRBJ1-2): GAGVSQSPRYKVTKRGQDVALRCDPISGHVSLYWYRQALGQGPEFLTYFNYEAQQDKSGLPNDRFSAERPEGSISTLTIQRTEQRDSAMYRCASSPTGNYGYTFGSGTRLTVV.

The chain links TRBV4-1 to TRBJ2-3, with a tentative D call TRBD1 (5 bases). CDR1 is MGHRA, CDR2 YSYEKL, per germline. With 1 base removed from V and 0 bases from J, the gap between germline ends came to 8 bases. CDR3 length: 15 residues. This CDR3 reads CASSQGQISTDTQYF. Here the CDR3 DNA reads TGCGCCAGCAGCCAAGGACAGATTAGCACAGATACGCAGTATTTT.

V gene TRBV5-4 combines with J gene TRBJ2-1, with D perhaps TRBD1 (5 bases). This CDR3 has 14 amino acids. Between the trimmed V and J ends, which lost 1 base and 8 bases, there was a span of 13 bases. Germline lookup yields CDR1 SGHNT and CDR2 YYREEE (reference sequence). In DNA form, the CDR3 reads TGTGCCAGCAGCTTGAGGGGCCGCACCCATGAGCAGTTCTTC. Its protein product is CASSLRGRTHEQFF.

The chain employs TRBV7-2 and TRBJ2-7, with 10 bases that match TRBD1. The CDR3 is 15 amino acids. The germline V gene encodes CDR1 SGHTA and CDR2 FQGNSA. V lost 2 bases, J lost 7 bases, and 8 bases stayed unmatched. CDR3 sequence: CASSLPRQGAKEQYF. For the CDR3, the DNA is TGTGCCAGCAGCTTACCCCGACAGGGGGCAAAGGAGCAGTACTTC.

The V call is TRBV6-5, the J call TRBJ1-4; 11 bases are a match to TRBD1. Germline CDR1 reads MNHEY; CDR2 reads SVGAGI. V was pared by 6 bases and J by 7 bases, with 7 bases of the junction left unmatched. CDR3 length: 15 amino acids. CDR3 DNA: TGTGCCAGCAGCGGGACAGGGGGAGTGGGTGAAAAACTGTTTTTT. Translated: CASSGTGGVGEKLFF.

The V and J genes are TRBV27 and TRBJ1-2, with D possibly TRBD1 on 6 matching bases. Germline-derived CDR1 and CDR2 are MNHEY and SMNVEV (reference sequence). Trimming removed 4 bases at V and 2 bases at J, with 8 bases between. The CDR3 runs 13 residues. CDR3 nucleotide sequence: TGTGCCAGCAGTTCACAGGGAAACTATGGCTACACCTTC. Translating gives CASSSQGNYGYTF.

Only one count was recorded for this clone. CDR3 in amino acids: CASSPLAGEPTEQFF. CDR3 DNA sequence: TGCGCCAGCAGCCCCCTAGCGGGGGAGCCTACTGAGCAGTTCTTC. This chain joins TRBV4-3 and TRBJ2-1, with 10 bases identical to TRBD2. Looked up from germline, CDR1 is LGHNA and CDR2 is YSLEER. The trim removed 4 bases at V and 9 bases at J, leaving 9 bases unmatched. This CDR3 is built from 15 residues.

The chain combines TRBV6-1 with TRBJ2-5; TRBD2 might be the D (7 bases). Deletions cut 7 bases from V and 4 bases from J, with 16 bases between. This CDR3 contains 14 residues. Germline V CDR1 and CDR2: MNHNS, SASEGT. CDR3 sequence reads: CASIIGGGGETQYF. CDR3 DNA: TGTGCCAGCATTATAGGGGGGGGCGGAGAGACCCAGTACTTC.

The rearrangement uses TRBV11-2 and TRBJ2-3; TRBD1 matches at 8 bases. This CDR3 has 17 residues. Germline-derived CDR1 and CDR2 are SGHAT and FQNNGV. Trimming removed 3 bases from V and 0 bases from J; junction bases left unmatched: 8. DNA for the CDR3: TGTGCCAGCAGCTTGGTGGACAGGGCCACTAGCACAGATACGCAGTATTTT. Its protein is CASSLVDRATSTDTQYF. Full variable domain (remainder filled in from reference TRBV11-2 and TRBJ2-3): EAGVAQSPRYKIIEKRQSVAFWCNPISGHATLYWYQQILGQGPKLLIQFQNNGVVDDSQLPKDRFSAERLKGVDSTLKIQPAKLEDSAVYLCASSLVDRATSTDTQYFGPGTRLTVL.

This clone was counted between two and nine times. The genes are TRBV7-2 and TRBJ2-7, with TRBD2 matching over 14 bases. The germline V gene encodes CDR1 SGHTA and CDR2 FQGNSA. This CDR3 is built from 16 residues. The J segment lost 3 bases and the V segment lost 6 bases, leaving 7 bases of the junction unmatched. DNA of the CDR3: TGTGCCAGCAGGGGACTAGCGGGAGCGGGGATCTACGAGCAGTACTTC. Its protein product is CASRGLAGAGIYEQYF.

The V call is TRBV7-2, the J call TRBJ1-6, with 8 bases identical to TRBD1. The CDR3 sequence is 14 residues long. Trimming cost V 5 bases and J 7 bases; bases outside gene matches: 4. CDR1 and CDR2 (germline): SGHTA, FQGNSA. The CDR3 nucleotides read TGTGCCAGCAGCAAACAGGGGGTGAATTCACCCCTCCACTTT. This codes for CASSKQGVNSPLHF.

This CDR3 is CASSQPDRYTEAFF. The CDR3 coding sequence is TGCGCCAGCAGCCAACCAGATCGTTACACTGAAGCTTTCTTT. The chain joins TRBV4-1 to TRBJ1-1; D gene unclear. Per germline, CDR1 MGHRA and CDR2 YSYEKL. V was trimmed by 2 bases and J by 3 bases, leaving 10 bases between them. This CDR3 has 14 residues.